This T cell receptor (beta chain) is drawn from a study of Graves' ophthalmopathy and Graves' hyperthyroidism (dated by TCRdb to the late 2010s). About the investigation overall: Peripheral blood was collected before any treatment was given, at the time of initial diagnosis. To tell Graves' ophthalmopathy apart from Graves' hyperthyroidism, and to predict which patients would progress to ophthalmopathy, the study relied on TCR beta repertoire signatures. Following sampling, methimazole starting at 30 mg daily was administered to hyperthyroidism patients, and high-dose intravenous methylprednisolone was administered to ophthalmopathy patients. For independent validation, a separate cohort was made up of some 19 hyperthyroidism patients plus 17 patients who later progressed from hyperthyroidism to ophthalmopathy. To explore V-J signatures that separate ophthalmopathy from hyperthyroidism, a discovery set of about a hundred patients was enrolled, consisting of approximately 44 with ophthalmopathy and approximately 57 with stable hyperthyroidism. In roughly 6 hyperthyroidism patients, T-cell repertoires of thyroid tissue and blood were compared. In total, approximately 140 blood samples were TCR-sequenced: some 40 ophthalmopathy, under 85 hyperthyroidism and about 17 hyperthyroidism-to-ophthalmopathy patients.

TCR beta CDR3 regions were amplified from RNA transcripts for repertoire sequencing. HTBI primers and the Qiagen OneStep RT-PCR kit were used in a first-round RT-PCR, which was followed by a second-round multiplex PCR, size selection and purification. The libraries underwent paired-end sequencing with 100 bp reads on an Illumina HiSeq2000. Turning to the authors' computational methods: Reads were processed with SOAPnuke, discarding reads with adapters, uncalled bases, mean Phred below 15, or no exact constant-primer or identifier match. COPE v1.2.5 was used to merge the high-quality paired reads. Unique nucleotide sequences were defined as clonotypes and aligned to IMGT TRB V, D and J references using MiTCR v1.1. Analysis was restricted to V-J combinations with a frequency above 0.0001, which covered about 99% of repertoires. For each V-J combination, a TCR clonal expansion and chaos score was defined as the ratio of F50 clonal expansion to chaos observed in the TCRdist matrix. Welch's t-statistics and random forest were used to reduce features to 13 V-J combinations, which were fed into a naive Bayes classifier. The similarity between thyroid and blood repertoires was quantified using the Morisita-Horn index. The public sequencing data were trimmed at Q25 with fastp and processed into clonotypes with MiXCR by TCRdb, which kept only in-frame beta chains. CDR3 protein duplicates are merged, each entry listing the most common genes and DNA. V and J calls and clone size were set by TCRdb, not the authors. The sample table holds 740,000 or so distinct CDR3 sequences, of which roughly 40% were seen once. Of the sample, approximately 43% falls within the top ten clones.

Ophthalmopathy patients were characterized by moderately to severely active disease, a Clinical Activity Score of at least 3, a NOSPECS grade of at least 4, and a disease duration under 3 months. Patients with other autoimmune diseases, uncontrolled infections, pregnancy or lactation were excluded from the study. Clinical symptoms, serum thyroxine, TRAb, thyroid ultrasound and orbital computed tomography were used for diagnosis. Ficoll-Paque density gradient centrifugation was used to isolate PBMCs from 8 to 10 ml of fresh peripheral blood. Trizol reagent was used to extract the total RNA, and its quality was then checked on an Agilent 2100 Bioanalyzer. The CDR3 covers 15 residues, taking in both the cysteine and the phenylalanine. Only CDR3 DNA is held: 45 bases, read in frame from base 1. The CDR1 and CDR2 encoded by the germline V gene (reference sequence) are DFQATT and SNEGSKA. V lost 5 bases and J lost 2 bases; the stretch between them is 18 bases long.

Worth noting for this clonotype: No cognate antigen has been identified for it. It has no much larger one-base neighbor in the sample; base qualities were not kept.

Here is what the overall study found, with its caveats: No statistical method was used to predetermine the sample size, and group allocation was not hidden from the investigators. The 13-signature model separated ophthalmopathy from stable hyperthyroidism with 85% to 90% sensitivity and 81.08% specificity in cross-validation, and 80%/75% in the test set. Among expanded thyroid clonotypes with frequency above 0.001, most also showed up in blood, which suggests that blood repertoires may reflect the thyroid immune response. In validation, the model predicted ophthalmopathy progression with 70.59% sensitivity and 72.22% specificity; 12 predicted patients were CT-confirmed with GO in a median of around 6.5 months.

The sample comprised peripheral blood. Here the chain combines TRBV20-1 and TRBJ2-5; confidence is insufficient to name the D gene. The clonotype was recovered from an adult man with Graves' ophthalmopathy. The CDR3 protein is CSAHDNRKLQETQYF. Read as DNA, the sequence is TGCAGTGCTCATGATAACAGAAAACTTCAAGAGACCCAGTACTTC.